This is a list of T cell receptor beta chains from one sample in a study of T cell changes during pregnancy in multiple sclerosis. Measured with immunoSEQ multiplex PCR; TCRdb has only the in-frame clones, and not every one. Among tens of thousands of clones listed, 70% to 90% were seen once. Sequencing was performed on CD4+ T cells from peripheral blood mononuclear cells, taken in the first trimester of pregnancy. These receptors all stem from a female donor with multiple sclerosis, enrolled in a pregnancy study. Each CDR3 is given with its conserved first and last residue. Each record gives: V gene, clone size, J gene, D gene, CDR3 DNA, CDR3 protein. The D gene is left open where the match is weak. Only part of the rows carry a size: once, few, many, or a class if the clone is expanded.

v_call: TRBV29-1
clone_size: NA
j_call: TRBJ1-1
d_call: TRBD1
cdr3_nt: TGCAGCGTGGTAGAAGGGACAGGGGGTGAAGCTTTCTTT
cdr3_aa: CSVVEGTGGEAFF

v_call: TRBV10-3
clone_size: NA
j_call: TRBJ2-5
d_call: TRBD2
cdr3_nt: TGTGCCATCAGTGAGACTAGCGGGGGGGGAGAGACCCAGTACTTC
cdr3_aa: CAISETSGGGETQYF

v_call: TRBV18
clone_size: NA
j_call: TRBJ2-1
d_call: NA
cdr3_nt: TGTGCCAGCTCACCGGCTTATTTGGACTTCACGAGCTCCTACAATGAGCAGTTCTTC
cdr3_aa: CASSPAYLDFTSSYNEQFF

v_call: TRBV27
clone_size: NA
j_call: TRBJ1-3
d_call: TRBD1
cdr3_nt: TGTGCCAGCAGGCTCTCCGGGACAGCGATTGGAAACACCATATATTTT
cdr3_aa: CASRLSGTAIGNTIYF

v_call: TRBV5-5
clone_size: NA
j_call: TRBJ2-1
d_call: TRBD1
cdr3_nt: TGTGCCAGCAGCCTTGACAGGGCGACCTACAATGAGCAGTTCTTC
cdr3_aa: CASSLDRATYNEQFF

v_call: TRBV30
clone_size: NA
j_call: TRBJ1-4
d_call: NA
cdr3_nt: TGTGCCTGGAGTCGCGGCGCATATGAAAAACTGTTTTTT
cdr3_aa: CAWSRGAYEKLFF

v_call: TRBV6-1
clone_size: NA
j_call: TRBJ2-3
d_call: NA
cdr3_nt: TGTGCCAGCAGCGAAGCCGGACACAAAGGGAACACAGATACGCAGTATTTT
cdr3_aa: CASSEAGHKGNTDTQYF

v_call: TRBV5-4
clone_size: NA
j_call: TRBJ1-1
d_call: TRBD1
cdr3_nt: TGTGCCAGCAGCCTGACAGGGTACGACACTGAAGCTTTCTTT
cdr3_aa: CASSLTGYDTEAFF

v_call: TRBV9
clone_size: NA
j_call: TRBJ1-1
d_call: TRBD1
cdr3_nt: TGTGCCAGCAGCGTAGTCCACAGGGGCTACACTGAAGCTTTCTTT
cdr3_aa: CASSVVHRGYTEAFF

v_call: TRBV9
clone_size: NA
j_call: TRBJ2-7
d_call: TRBD2
cdr3_nt: TGTGCCAGCAGCACCTCGACAGACACCGGGACTACGATTTACGAGCAGTACTTC
cdr3_aa: CASSTSTDTGTTIYEQYF

v_call: TRBV28
clone_size: NA
j_call: TRBJ1-5
d_call: NA
cdr3_nt: TGTGCCAGCAGTAGGGCAGGGTCGACCAATCAGCCCCAGCATTTT
cdr3_aa: CASSRAGSTNQPQHF

v_call: TRBV5-5
clone_size: NA
j_call: TRBJ1-4
d_call: NA
cdr3_nt: TGTGCCAGCAGCCCCCTAACAGGGATGGGTGAAAAACTGTTTTTT
cdr3_aa: CASSPLTGMGEKLFF

v_call: TRBV6-5
clone_size: NA
j_call: TRBJ2-1
d_call: TRBD2
cdr3_nt: TGTGCCAGCGGGCCCGGGACTAGCGGGAGTAATGAGCAGTTCTTC
cdr3_aa: CASGPGTSGSNEQFF

v_call: TRBV14
clone_size: NA
j_call: TRBJ2-7
d_call: NA
cdr3_nt: TGTGCCAGCAGCCAAGTGGACACGGTGGAGCAGTACTTC
cdr3_aa: CASSQVDTVEQYF

v_call: TRBV28
clone_size: NA
j_call: TRBJ1-4
d_call: TRBD1
cdr3_nt: TGTGCCAGCAGACGTACAGGGGGCGGTCGGAATGAAAAACTGTTTTTT
cdr3_aa: CASRRTGGGRNEKLFF

v_call: TRBV18
clone_size: once
j_call: TRBJ2-3
d_call: TRBD2
cdr3_nt: TGTGCCAGCTACGGACTAGCGGGGGGCACAGATACGCAGTATTTT
cdr3_aa: CASYGLAGGTDTQYF

v_call: TRBV30
clone_size: NA
j_call: TRBJ1-2
d_call: NA
cdr3_nt: TGTGCCTGGAGTCTATCCAAAGACGGGGGCTACACCTTC
cdr3_aa: CAWSLSKDGGYTF

v_call: TRBV28
clone_size: once
j_call: TRBJ1-2
d_call: NA
cdr3_nt: TGTGCCAGCAGTACCCAAGGGACATCGATGAGCTACACCTTC
cdr3_aa: CASSTQGTSMSYTF

v_call: TRBV28
clone_size: NA
j_call: TRBJ2-3
d_call: NA
cdr3_nt: TGTGCCAGCAGTCTGCGACAACCAGATACGCAGTATTTT
cdr3_aa: CASSLRQPDTQYF

v_call: TRBV6-5
clone_size: NA
j_call: TRBJ1-1
d_call: NA
cdr3_nt: TGTGCCAGCAGTTACTCGGTACTGTTGAACACTGAAGCTTTCTTT
cdr3_aa: CASSYSVLLNTEAFF

v_call: TRBV5-4
clone_size: NA
j_call: TRBJ2-5
d_call: TRBD2
cdr3_nt: TGTGCCAGCAGTCCTAGCGGGGGGGCAGGAGAGACCCAGTACTTC
cdr3_aa: CASSPSGGAGETQYF

v_call: TRBV19
clone_size: NA
j_call: TRBJ1-2
d_call: NA
cdr3_nt: TGTGCCAGCCAGGACAGCAACTATGGCTACACCTTC
cdr3_aa: CASQDSNYGYTF